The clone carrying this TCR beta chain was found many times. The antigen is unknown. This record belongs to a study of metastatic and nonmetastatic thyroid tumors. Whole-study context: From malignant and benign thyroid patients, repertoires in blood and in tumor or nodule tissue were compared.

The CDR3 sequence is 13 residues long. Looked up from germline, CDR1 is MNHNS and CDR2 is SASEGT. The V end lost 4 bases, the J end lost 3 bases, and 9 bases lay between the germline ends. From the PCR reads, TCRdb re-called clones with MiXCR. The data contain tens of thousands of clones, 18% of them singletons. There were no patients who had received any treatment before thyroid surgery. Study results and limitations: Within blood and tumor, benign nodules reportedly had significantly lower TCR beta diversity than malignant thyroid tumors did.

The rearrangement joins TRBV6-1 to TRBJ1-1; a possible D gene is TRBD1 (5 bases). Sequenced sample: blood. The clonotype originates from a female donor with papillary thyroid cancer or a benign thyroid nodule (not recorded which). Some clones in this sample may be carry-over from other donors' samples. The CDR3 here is CASSAREHTEAFF. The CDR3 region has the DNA TGTGCCAGCAGTGCCAGGGAACACACTGAAGCTTTCTTT.